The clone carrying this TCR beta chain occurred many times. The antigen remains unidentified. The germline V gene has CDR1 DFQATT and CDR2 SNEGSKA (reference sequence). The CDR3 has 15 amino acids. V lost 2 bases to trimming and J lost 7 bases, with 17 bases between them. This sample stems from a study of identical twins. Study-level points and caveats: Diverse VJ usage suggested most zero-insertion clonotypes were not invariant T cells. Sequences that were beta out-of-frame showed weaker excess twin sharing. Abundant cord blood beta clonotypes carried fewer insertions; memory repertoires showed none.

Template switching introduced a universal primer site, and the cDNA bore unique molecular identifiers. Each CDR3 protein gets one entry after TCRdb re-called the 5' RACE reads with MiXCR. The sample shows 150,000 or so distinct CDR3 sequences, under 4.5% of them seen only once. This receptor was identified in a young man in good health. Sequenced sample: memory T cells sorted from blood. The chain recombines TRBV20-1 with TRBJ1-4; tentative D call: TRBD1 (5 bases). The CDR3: CSARLVGTQFEKLFF. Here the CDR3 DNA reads TGCAGTGCTAGACTCGTGGGGACCCAATTTGAAAAACTGTTTTTT.